This TCR beta chain stems from a study of T cells in Graves' hyperthyroidism and ophthalmopathy. Ophthalmopathy patients all had a Clinical Activity Score of at least 3, a NOSPECS grade of at least 4 and disease under 3 months old. The diagnoses drew upon clinical symptoms, serum thyroxine and TRAb, thyroid ultrasound and orbital computed tomography. Isolation of PBMCs was performed on 8.5 to 10 ml fresh peripheral blood. Amplified TCR beta CDR3 regions derived from RNA transcripts. Primed by the HTBI set, a first-round RT-PCR was run on the TCR CDR3. TCRdb ran MiXCR on the multiplex PCR reads and lists one entry per CDR3 protein. The table includes tens of thousands of distinct CDR3 sequences, roughly half detected once. Germline CDR1 and CDR2: MGHDK and SYGVNS. This CDR3 comprises 14 residues. V shed 4 bases and J shed 7 bases, with 17 bases lying between them.

This sequence originates from a woman aged 40 to 55 with Graves' ophthalmopathy. The sample consisted of blood. V is TRBV25-1 and J is TRBJ2-7, with TRBD2 as a possible D gene (6 bases). CDR3 DNA sequence: TGTGCCAGCAGTGGCGGACTACCTTGCTGGGAGCAGTACTTC. This translates into CASSGGLPCWEQYF.